One and the same sample provided the 8 T cell receptor beta chains below, sequenced in a study of response to subunit inactivated influenza vaccine. TCRdb reanalysed the RT-PCR reads using MiXCR and keeps one entry per CDR3 protein. The sample holds 500,000 to 600,000 distinct CDR3 sequences; about 15% are singletons and the top ten take approximately 12%. This sample comprised PBMCs from blood, obtained about 11 days after vaccination. The receptors come from a middle-aged man who received an inactivated influenza vaccine.

The chain recombines TRBV3-1 with TRBJ2-7; 9 bases are a match to TRBD1. Germline lookup yields CDR1 LGHDT and CDR2 YNNKEL (reference sequence). The J segment lost 5 bases and the V segment lost 5 bases, leaving 4 bases of the junction unmatched. The CDR3 has 13 amino acids. The chain's CDR3 is CASSYTGGDEQYF. The DNA of the CDR3 is TGTGCCAGCAGCTACACAGGGGGCGACGAGCAGTACTTC.

This clonotype showed up just a few times. The V call is TRBV20-1, the J call TRBJ1-4, with D perhaps TRBD1 (6 bases). There are 13 residues in the CDR3. Trimming removed 7 bases from V and 4 bases from J, with 13 bases in between. Germline CDR1 and CDR2: DFQATT and SNEGSKA (reference sequence). The chain's CDR3 is CSGRGGDNEKLFF. CDR3 bases: TGCAGTGGAAGAGGGGGAGATAATGAAAAACTGTTTTTT.

This clonotype occurred once. This chain joins TRBV4-2 and TRBJ2-7; 8 bases match TRBD1. V lost 3 bases and J lost 7; bases outside the gene matches: 8. Germline assignment: CDR1 LGHNA and CDR2 YNFKEQ. The CDR3 length is 14 residues. CDR3 coding DNA: TGTGCCAGCAGCCATCGGGACAGGTCGGAAGAGCAGTACTTC. It encodes CASSHRDRSEEQYF.

The chain uses TRBV23-1 and TRBJ1-2; no firm D call. TRBV23-1 is reported as an ORF; its role is uncertain. V lost 0 bases and J 2 bases, leaving 7 bases between the germline ends. The CDR3 has 14 residues. DNA for the CDR3: TGCGCCAGCAGTCAATCGAAACGGAACTATGGCTACACCTTC. Protein: CASSQSKRNYGYTF.

The sample holds a few counts of this clonotype. The V and J genes are TRBV13 and TRBJ2-1, with D maybe TRBD2 (6 bases). The CDR3 is 13 amino acids. Germline CDR1 and CDR2: PRHDT and FYEKMQ (reference sequence). The V gene lost 5 bases and the J gene lost 7 bases, with 12 bases spanning the gap. CDR3 coding DNA: TGTGCCAGCAGCGAAACTGGGGGGAATGAGCAGTTCTTC. Encoded protein: CASSETGGNEQFF.

This clonotype was observed a few times. The rearrangement joins TRBV20-1 to TRBJ2-7, with 9 bases identical to TRBD2. The CDR3 length is 12 residues. Per germline, CDR1 DFQATT and CDR2 SNEGSKA (reference sequence). Trimming removed 3 bases from V and 3 bases from J; junction bases left unmatched: 0. CDR3 in amino acids: CSARREGYEQYF. DNA of the CDR3: TGCAGTGCTAGGCGGGAGGGCTACGAGCAGTACTTC.

This chain links TRBV10-3 with TRBJ2-3; 13 bases agree with TRBD2. After removal of 5 bases from V and 4 bases from J, the junction contained 6 bases not matched to a gene. The CDR3 has 16 residues. Looked up from germline, CDR1 is ENHRY and CDR2 is SYGVKD. CDR3 sequence: CAISRLAGGFADTQYF. As DNA, the CDR3 is TGTGCCATCAGTCGACTAGCGGGAGGATTTGCAGATACGCAGTATTTT.

The table lists this clonotype with a few counts. This chain joins TRBV28 and TRBJ1-5; TRBD1 is a possible D gene (5 bases). The ends were cut back, 0 bases at V and 6 bases at J, with 15 bases in the middle. This CDR3 contains 16 residues. In germline, CDR1 is MDHEN, CDR2 SYDVKM. CDR3 protein: CASSLWARRGSQPQHF. In DNA, the CDR3 is TGTGCCAGCAGTTTATGGGCCCGACGGGGGTCTCAGCCCCAGCATTTT.